Listed below are T cell receptor beta chains from one sample, sequenced in a study of T cells in localized non-small cell lung cancer. Measured with immunoSEQ multiplex PCR; TCRdb has only the in-frame clones, and not every one. Of fewer than 45,000 clones detected, 85% to 90% appear once; the ten largest clones hold about 2.6%. Sequenced here: peripheral blood, sampled before any cancer treatment. These receptors all stem from a female donor over 55 with stage I squamous cell lung carcinoma. Each CDR3 is given with its conserved first and last residue. Fields, in order: CDR3 protein, CDR3 DNA, clone size, V gene, D gene, J gene. A D gene is named only where the DNA matches it firmly. The size entry is marked missing in some rows and otherwise reads once, few, many or a size class.

CDR3aa: CASSRRSISGNTIYF
CDR3nt: TGTGCCAGCAGCCGTAGGTCCATCTCTGGAAACACCATATATTTT
abundance: -
v_gene: TRBV9
d_gene: -
j_gene: TRBJ1-3

CDR3aa: CATSTTNEKLFF
CDR3nt: TGTGCCACCTCAACAACTAATGAAAAACTGTTTTTT
abundance: -
v_gene: TRBV6-6
d_gene: -
j_gene: TRBJ1-4

CDR3aa: CASSLAGTVYGYTF
CDR3nt: TGTGCCAGCAGCTTAGCCGGGACAGTGTATGGCTACACCTTC
abundance: -
v_gene: TRBV9
d_gene: TRBD1
j_gene: TRBJ1-2

CDR3aa: CASSLGSGSTKNIQYF
CDR3nt: TGTGCCAGCAGCTTAGGATCGGGGTCGACCAAAAACATTCAGTACTTC
abundance: -
v_gene: TRBV7-9
d_gene: -
j_gene: TRBJ2-4

CDR3aa: CASRGQTGEKLFF
CDR3nt: TGTGCCAGCAGGGGACAGACGGGAGAAAAACTGTTTTTT
abundance: -
v_gene: TRBV2
d_gene: TRBD1
j_gene: TRBJ1-4

CDR3aa: CASSTGPSSYEQYF
CDR3nt: TGTGCCAGCTCAACTGGGCCATCCTCCTACGAGCAGTACTTC
abundance: -
v_gene: TRBV18
d_gene: -
j_gene: TRBJ2-7

CDR3aa: CASSLDPGSVEKLFF
CDR3nt: TGTGCCAGCAGCTTAGATCCGGGGTCGGTTGAAAAACTGTTTTTT
abundance: few
v_gene: TRBV7-9
d_gene: -
j_gene: TRBJ1-4

CDR3aa: CAWSRPLAGARDTQYF
CDR3nt: TGTGCCTGGAGCCGACCACTAGCGGGAGCAAGAGATACGCAGTATTTT
abundance: -
v_gene: TRBV30
d_gene: TRBD2
j_gene: TRBJ2-3

CDR3aa: CASSLGNGELFF
CDR3nt: TGTGCCAGCAGCTTAGGGAACGGGGAGCTGTTTTTT
abundance: -
v_gene: TRBV11-2
d_gene: -
j_gene: TRBJ2-2

CDR3aa: CASSPGGFRVYEQFF
CDR3nt: TGTGCCAGCAGCCCGGGGGGGTTTCGTGTTTATGAGCAGTTCTTC
abundance: -
v_gene: TRBV6-5
d_gene: TRBD2
j_gene: TRBJ2-1

CDR3aa: CAIRRDREVYYGYTF
CDR3nt: TGTGCCATCAGACGGGACAGGGAGGTTTACTATGGCTACACCTTC
abundance: -
v_gene: TRBV10-3
d_gene: TRBD1
j_gene: TRBJ1-2

CDR3aa: CASRRSGRDREKLFF
CDR3nt: TGTGCCAGCAGGAGGTCGGGCAGGGATCGAGAAAAACTGTTTTTT
abundance: few
v_gene: TRBV11-2
d_gene: -
j_gene: TRBJ1-4

CDR3aa: CASSLGTGGGTDTQYF
CDR3nt: TGTGCCAGCAGCTTAGGGACAGGGGGCGGCACAGATACGCAGTATTTT
abundance: -
v_gene: TRBV11-1
d_gene: TRBD1
j_gene: TRBJ2-3

CDR3aa: CASSLGGPQETQYF
CDR3nt: TGTGCCAGCAGCCTGGGAGGGCCGCAAGAGACCCAGTACTTC
abundance: once
v_gene: TRBV7-3
d_gene: TRBD2
j_gene: TRBJ2-5

CDR3aa: CASISQGISNQPQHF
CDR3nt: TGTGCCAGTATTTCACAGGGGATTAGCAATCAGCCCCAGCATTTT
abundance: -
v_gene: TRBV19
d_gene: TRBD1
j_gene: TRBJ1-5

CDR3aa: CSVEASTDTQYF
CDR3nt: TGCAGCGTTGAAGCTAGCACAGATACGCAGTATTTT
abundance: -
v_gene: TRBV29-1
d_gene: -
j_gene: TRBJ2-3

CDR3aa: CASSDVGNTGELFF
CDR3nt: TGTGCCAGCAGTGATGTGGGGAACACCGGGGAGCTGTTTTTT
abundance: -
v_gene: TRBV2
d_gene: -
j_gene: TRBJ2-2

CDR3aa: CASSYFLAGRALFEQFF
CDR3nt: TGTGCCAGCAGTTACTTCCTCGCGGGCAGGGCTTTGTTTGAGCAGTTCTTC
abundance: -
v_gene: TRBV6-7
d_gene: -
j_gene: TRBJ2-1

CDR3aa: CASGLPPGENGGQETQYF
CDR3nt: TGTGCTAGTGGTTTGCCTCCGGGGGAGAACGGGGGCCAAGAGACCCAGTACTTC
abundance: -
v_gene: TRBV12-5
d_gene: -
j_gene: TRBJ2-5

CDR3aa: CSVGQGSYEQYF
CDR3nt: TGCAGCGTGGGACAGGGGAGCTACGAGCAGTACTTC
abundance: -
v_gene: TRBV29-1
d_gene: TRBD1
j_gene: TRBJ2-7

CDR3aa: CASNNDRGREQFF
CDR3nt: TGTGCCAGCAATAACGACAGGGGCCGGGAGCAGTTCTTC
abundance: -
v_gene: TRBV2
d_gene: TRBD1
j_gene: TRBJ2-1

CDR3aa: CAWARSRGLSEQFF
CDR3nt: TGTGCCTGGGCCAGGAGCAGGGGGCTAAGTGAGCAGTTCTTC
abundance: -
v_gene: TRBV30
d_gene: TRBD1
j_gene: TRBJ2-1